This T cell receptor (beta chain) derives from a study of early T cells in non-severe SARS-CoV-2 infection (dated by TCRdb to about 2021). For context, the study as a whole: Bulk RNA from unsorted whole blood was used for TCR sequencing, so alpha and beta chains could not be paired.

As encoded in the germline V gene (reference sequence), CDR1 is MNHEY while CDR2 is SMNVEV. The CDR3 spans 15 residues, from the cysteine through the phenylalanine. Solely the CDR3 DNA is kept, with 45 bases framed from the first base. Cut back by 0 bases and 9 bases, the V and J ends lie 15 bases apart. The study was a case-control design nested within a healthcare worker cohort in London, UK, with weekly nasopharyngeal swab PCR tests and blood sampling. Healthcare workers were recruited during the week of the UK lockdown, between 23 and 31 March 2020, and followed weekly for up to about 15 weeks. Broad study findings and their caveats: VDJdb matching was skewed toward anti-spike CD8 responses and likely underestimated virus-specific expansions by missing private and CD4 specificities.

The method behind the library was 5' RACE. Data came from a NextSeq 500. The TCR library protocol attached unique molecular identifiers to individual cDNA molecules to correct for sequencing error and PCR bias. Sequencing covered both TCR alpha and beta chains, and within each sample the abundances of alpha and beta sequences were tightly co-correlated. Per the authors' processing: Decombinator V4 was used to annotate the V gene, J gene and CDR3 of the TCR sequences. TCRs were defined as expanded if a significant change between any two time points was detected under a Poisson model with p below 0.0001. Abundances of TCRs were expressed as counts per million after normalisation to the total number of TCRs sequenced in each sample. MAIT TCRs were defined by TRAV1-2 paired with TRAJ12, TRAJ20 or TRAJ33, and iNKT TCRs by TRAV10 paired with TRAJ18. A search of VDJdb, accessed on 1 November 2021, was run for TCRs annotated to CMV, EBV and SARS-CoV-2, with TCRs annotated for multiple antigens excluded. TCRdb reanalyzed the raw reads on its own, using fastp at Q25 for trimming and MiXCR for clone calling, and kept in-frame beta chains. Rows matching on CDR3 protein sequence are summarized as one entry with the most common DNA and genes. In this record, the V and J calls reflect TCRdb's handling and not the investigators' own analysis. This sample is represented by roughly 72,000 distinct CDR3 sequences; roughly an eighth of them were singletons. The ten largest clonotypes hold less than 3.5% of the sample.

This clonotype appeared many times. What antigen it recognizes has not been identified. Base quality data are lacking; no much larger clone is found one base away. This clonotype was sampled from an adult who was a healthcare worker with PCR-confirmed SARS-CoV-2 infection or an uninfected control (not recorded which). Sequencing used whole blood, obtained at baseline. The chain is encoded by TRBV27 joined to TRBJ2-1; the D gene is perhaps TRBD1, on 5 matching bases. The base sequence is TGTGCCAGCAGTTTATCTGACACAGGTGTTGGTGAGCAGTTCTTC. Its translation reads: CASSLSDTGVGEQFF.